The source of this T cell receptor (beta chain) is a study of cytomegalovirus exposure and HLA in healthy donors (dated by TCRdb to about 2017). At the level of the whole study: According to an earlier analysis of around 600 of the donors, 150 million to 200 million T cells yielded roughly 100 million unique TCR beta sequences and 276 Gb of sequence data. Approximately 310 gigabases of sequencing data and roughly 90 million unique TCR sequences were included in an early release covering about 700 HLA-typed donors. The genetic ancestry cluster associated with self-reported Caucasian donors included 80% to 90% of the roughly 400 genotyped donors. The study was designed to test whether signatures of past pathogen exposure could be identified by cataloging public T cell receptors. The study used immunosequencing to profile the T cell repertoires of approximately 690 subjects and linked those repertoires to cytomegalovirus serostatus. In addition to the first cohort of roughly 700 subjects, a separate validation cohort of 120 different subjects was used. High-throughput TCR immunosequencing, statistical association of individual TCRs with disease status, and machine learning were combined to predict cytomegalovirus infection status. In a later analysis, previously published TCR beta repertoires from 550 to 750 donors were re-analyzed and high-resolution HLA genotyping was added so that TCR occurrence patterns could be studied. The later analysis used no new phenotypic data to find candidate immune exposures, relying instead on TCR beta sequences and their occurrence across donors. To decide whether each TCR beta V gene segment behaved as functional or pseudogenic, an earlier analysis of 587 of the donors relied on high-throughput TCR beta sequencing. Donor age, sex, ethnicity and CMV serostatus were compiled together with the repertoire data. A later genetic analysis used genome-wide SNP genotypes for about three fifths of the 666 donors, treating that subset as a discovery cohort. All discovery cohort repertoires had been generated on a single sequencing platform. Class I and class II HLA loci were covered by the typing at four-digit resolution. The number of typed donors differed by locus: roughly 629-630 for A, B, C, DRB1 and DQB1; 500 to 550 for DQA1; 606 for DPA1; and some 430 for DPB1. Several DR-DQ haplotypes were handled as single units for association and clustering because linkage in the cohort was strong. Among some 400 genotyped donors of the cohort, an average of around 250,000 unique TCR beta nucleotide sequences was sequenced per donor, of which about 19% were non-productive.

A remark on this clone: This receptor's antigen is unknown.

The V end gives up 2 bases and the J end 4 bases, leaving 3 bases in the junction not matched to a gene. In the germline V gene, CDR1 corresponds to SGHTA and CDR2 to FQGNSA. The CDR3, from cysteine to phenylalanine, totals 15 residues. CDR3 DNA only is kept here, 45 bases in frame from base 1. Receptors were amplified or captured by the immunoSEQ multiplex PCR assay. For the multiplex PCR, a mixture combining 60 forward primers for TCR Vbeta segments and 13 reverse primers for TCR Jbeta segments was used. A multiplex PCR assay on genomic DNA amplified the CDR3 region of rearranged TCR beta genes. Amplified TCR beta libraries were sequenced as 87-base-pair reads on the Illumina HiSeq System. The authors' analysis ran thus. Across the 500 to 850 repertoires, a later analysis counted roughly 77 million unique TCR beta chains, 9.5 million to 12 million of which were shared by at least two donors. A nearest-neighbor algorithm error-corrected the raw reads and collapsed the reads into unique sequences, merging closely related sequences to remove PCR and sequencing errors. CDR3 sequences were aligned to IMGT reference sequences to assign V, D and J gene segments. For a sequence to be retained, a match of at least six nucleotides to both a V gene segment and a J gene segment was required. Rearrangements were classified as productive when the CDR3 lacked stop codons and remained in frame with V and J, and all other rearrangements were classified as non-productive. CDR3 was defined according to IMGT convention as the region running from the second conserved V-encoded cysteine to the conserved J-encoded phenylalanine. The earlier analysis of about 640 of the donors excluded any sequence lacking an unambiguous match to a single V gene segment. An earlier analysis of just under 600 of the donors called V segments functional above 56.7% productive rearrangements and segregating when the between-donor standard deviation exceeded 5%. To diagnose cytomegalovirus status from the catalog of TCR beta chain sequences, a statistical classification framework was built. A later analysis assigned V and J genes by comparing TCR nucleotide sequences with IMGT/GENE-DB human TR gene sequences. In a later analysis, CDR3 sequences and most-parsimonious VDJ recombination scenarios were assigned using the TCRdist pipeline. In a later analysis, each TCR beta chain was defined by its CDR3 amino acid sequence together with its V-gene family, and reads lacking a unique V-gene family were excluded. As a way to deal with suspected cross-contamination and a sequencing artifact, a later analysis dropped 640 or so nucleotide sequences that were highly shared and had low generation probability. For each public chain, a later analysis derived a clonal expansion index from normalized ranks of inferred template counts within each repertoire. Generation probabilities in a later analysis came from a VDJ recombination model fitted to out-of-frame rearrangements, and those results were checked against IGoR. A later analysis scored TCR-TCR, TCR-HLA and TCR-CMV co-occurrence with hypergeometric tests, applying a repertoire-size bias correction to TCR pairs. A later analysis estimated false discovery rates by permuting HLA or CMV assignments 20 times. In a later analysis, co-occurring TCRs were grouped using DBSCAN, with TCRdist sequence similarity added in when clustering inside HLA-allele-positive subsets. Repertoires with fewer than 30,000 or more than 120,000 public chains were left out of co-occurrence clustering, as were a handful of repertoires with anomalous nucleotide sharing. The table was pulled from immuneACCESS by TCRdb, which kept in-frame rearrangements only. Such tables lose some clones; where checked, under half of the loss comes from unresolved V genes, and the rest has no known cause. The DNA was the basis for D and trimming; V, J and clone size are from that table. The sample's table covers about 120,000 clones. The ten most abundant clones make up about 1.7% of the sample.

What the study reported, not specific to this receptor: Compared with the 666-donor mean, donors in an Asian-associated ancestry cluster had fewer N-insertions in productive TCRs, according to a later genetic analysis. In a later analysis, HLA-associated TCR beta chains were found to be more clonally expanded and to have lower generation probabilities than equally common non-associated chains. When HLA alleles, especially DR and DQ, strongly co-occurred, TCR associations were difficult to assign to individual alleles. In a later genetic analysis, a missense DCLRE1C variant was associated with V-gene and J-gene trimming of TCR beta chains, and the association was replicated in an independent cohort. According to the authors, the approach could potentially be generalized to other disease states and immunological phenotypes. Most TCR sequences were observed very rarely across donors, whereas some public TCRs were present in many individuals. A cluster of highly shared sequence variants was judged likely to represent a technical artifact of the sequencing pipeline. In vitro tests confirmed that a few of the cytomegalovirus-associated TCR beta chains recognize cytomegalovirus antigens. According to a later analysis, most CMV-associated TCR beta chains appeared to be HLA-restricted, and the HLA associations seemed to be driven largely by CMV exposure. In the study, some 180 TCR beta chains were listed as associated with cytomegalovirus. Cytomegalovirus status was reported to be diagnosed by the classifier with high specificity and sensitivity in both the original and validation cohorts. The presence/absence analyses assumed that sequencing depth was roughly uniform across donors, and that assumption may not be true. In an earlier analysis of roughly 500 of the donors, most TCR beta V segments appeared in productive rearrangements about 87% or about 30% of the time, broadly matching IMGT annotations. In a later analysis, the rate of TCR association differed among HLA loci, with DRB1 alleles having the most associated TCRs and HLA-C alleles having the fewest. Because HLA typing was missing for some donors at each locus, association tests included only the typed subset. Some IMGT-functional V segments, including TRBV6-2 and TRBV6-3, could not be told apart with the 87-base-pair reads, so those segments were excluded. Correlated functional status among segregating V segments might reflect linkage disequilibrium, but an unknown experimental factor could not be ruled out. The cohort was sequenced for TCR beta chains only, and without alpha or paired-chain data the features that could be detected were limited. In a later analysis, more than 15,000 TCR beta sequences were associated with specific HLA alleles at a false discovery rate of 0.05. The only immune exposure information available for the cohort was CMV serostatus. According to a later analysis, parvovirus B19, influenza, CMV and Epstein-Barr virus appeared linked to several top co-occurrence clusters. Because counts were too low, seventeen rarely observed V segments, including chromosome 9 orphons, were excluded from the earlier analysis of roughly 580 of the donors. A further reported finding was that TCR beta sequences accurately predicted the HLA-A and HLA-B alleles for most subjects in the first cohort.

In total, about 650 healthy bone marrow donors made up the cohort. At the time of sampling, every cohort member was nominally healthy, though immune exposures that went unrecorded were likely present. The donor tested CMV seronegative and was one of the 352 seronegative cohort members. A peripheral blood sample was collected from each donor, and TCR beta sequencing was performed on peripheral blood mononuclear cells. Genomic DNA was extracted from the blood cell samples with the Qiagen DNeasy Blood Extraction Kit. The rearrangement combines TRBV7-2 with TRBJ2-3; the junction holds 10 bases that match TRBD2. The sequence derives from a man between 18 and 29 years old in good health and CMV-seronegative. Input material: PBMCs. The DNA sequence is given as TGTGCCAGCAGCTTACTAGCGGGGGTTTCAGATACGCAGTATTTT. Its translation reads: CASSLLAGVSDTQYF.